This T cell receptor (beta chain) was observed in a study of human T cells and chemical hapten exposure. Overall study context: Per-sample TCR yields varied mainly from small pooled library volume differences.

Germline CDR1 is SGHAT and CDR2 is FQDESV (reference sequence). The trim removed 4 bases at V and 8 bases at J, leaving 3 bases unmatched. CDR3 size: 14 residues. Remarks on this clonotype: Its antigen is undetermined.

Time point defined: healthy volunteer bleed at 2 weeks. Someone pulled total RNA out of unfractionated whole blood. The library tagged individual cDNA molecules with unique molecular identifiers. Under the authors' procedure: Samples held a median of around 96,000 TCRs, range roughly 20,000–750,000. TCRdb fed the RACE reads into MiXCR, producing one record per CDR3 protein. The V and J calls shown here were made by TCRdb, not taken from the authors' results. The sample includes some 46,000 distinct CDR3 sequences, around 4.5% of them seen just once. Study-level points and caveats: Sensitizing to DPC left TCRs with a frequency above 1 in 1000 unaltered.

Sequencing was carried out using whole blood. The source of this sequence is a female donor in good health. Some clones in this sample may be carry-over from other donors' samples. The chain employs TRBV11-1 and TRBJ1-6; 9 bases align to TRBD1. CDR3 in DNA: TGTGCCAGCAGCTGGGGACAGGGTGATTCACCCCTCCACTTT. It translates to CASSWGQGDSPLHF.